This T cell receptor (beta chain) was identified during a study of T cell changes during pregnancy in multiple sclerosis. Germline lookup yields CDR1 LNHDA and CDR2 SQIVND (reference sequence). V shed 4 bases and J shed 2 bases, with 9 bases lying between them. CDR3 length equals 13 residues. Produced via immunoSEQ multiplex PCR; TCRdb's table is partial and in-frame only. The sample shows about 50,000 clones, roughly nine tenths of them seen only once. This clonotype was obtained from a female donor with multiple sclerosis, enrolled in a pregnancy study. The sequencing used CD8+ T cells from peripheral blood mononuclear cells, collected after pregnancy. The genes are TRBV19 and TRBJ2-7; TRBD1 might be the D (5 bases). CDR3 DNA sequence: TGTGCCAGTAGTACCCCAGGGACCTACGAGCAGTACTTC. Its protein product is CASSTPGTYEQYF.